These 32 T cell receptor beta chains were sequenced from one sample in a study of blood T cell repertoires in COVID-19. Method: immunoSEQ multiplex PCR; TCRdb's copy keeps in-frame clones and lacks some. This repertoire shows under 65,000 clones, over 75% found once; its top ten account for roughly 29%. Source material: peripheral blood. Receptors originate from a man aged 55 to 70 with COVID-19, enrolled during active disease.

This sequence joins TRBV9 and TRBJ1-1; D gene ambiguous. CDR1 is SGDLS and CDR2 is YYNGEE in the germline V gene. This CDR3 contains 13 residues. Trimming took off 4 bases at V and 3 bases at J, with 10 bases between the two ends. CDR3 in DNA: TGTGCCAGCAGCCTAAGCGGATACACTGAAGCTTTCTTT. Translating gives CASSLSGYTEAFF.

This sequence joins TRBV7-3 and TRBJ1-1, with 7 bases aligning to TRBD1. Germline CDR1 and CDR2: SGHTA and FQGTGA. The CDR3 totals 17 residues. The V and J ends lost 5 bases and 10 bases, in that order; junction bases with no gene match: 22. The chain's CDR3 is CASSPNRGQYNLYGAFF. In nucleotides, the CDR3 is TGTGCCAGCAGCCCCAACAGGGGCCAATACAACCTATACGGAGCTTTCTTT.

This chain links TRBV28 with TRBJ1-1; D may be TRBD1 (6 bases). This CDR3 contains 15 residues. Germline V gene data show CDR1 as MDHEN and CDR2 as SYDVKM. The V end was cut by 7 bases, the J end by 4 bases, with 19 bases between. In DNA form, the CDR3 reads TGTGCCAGCACCCCTGGGACAATTTCGATCACTGAAGCTTTCTTT. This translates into CASTPGTISITEAFF.

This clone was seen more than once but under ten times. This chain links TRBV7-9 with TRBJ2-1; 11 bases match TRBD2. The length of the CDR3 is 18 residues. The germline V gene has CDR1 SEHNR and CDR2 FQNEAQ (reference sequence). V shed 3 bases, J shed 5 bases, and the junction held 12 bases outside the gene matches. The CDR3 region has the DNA TGTGCCAGCAGCTTGCCTCCCCGACTAGCGGGAAAAAACAATGAGCAGTTCTTC. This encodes CASSLPPRLAGKNNEQFF. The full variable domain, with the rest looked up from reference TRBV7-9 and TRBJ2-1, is DTGVSQNPRHKITKRGQNVTFRCDPISEHNRLYWYRQTLGQGPEFLTYFQNEAQLEKSRLLSDRFSAERPKGSFSTLEIQRTEQGDSAMYLCASSLPPRLAGKNNEQFFGPGTRLTVL.

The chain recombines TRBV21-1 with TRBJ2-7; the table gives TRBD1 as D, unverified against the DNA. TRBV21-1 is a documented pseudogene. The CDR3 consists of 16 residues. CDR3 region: CASIPKGGQVDYEQYF. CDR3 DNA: TGTGCCAGCATTCCAAAAGGCGGACAGGTCGACTACGAGCAGTACTTC.

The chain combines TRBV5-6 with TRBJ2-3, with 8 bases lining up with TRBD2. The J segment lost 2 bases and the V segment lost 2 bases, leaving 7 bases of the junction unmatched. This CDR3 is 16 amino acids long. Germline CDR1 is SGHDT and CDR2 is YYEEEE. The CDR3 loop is CASSFPQLAATDTQYF. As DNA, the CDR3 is TGTGCCAGCAGCTTCCCACAACTAGCGGCCACAGATACGCAGTATTTT.

This CDR3 reads CAASRRQMNTEAFF. In nucleotides, the CDR3 is TGTGCCGCCTCGAGGAGGCAAATGAACACTGAAGCTTTCTTT. This rearrangement joins TRBV19 to TRBJ1-1, with D uncertain. CDR3 length equals 14 residues. V dropped 11 bases and J dropped 0 bases, with 16 bases sitting between them. Germline values: CDR1 LNHDA, CDR2 SQIVND (reference sequence).

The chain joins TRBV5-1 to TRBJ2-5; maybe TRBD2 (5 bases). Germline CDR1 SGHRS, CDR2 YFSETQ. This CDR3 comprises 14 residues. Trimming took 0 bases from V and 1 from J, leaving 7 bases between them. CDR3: CASSLDRGQETQYF. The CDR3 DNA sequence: TGCGCCAGCAGCTTGGACCGGGGCCAAGAGACCCAGTACTTC.

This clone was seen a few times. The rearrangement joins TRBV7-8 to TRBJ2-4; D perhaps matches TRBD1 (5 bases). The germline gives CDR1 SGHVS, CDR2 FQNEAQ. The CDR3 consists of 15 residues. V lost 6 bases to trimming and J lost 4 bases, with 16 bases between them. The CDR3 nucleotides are TGTGCCAGCAGTTCCCCCCCAGGGTCAAAAAACATTCAGTACTTC. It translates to CASSSPPGSKNIQYF.

CDR3 sequence reads: CASSQAGVVETQYF. The CDR3 DNA sequence: TGTGCCAGCAGCCAGGCAGGGGTTGTCGAGACCCAGTACTTC. The chain joins TRBV14 to TRBJ2-5; D is possibly TRBD1 (6 bases). The V end lost 3 bases, the J end lost 5 bases, and 13 bases lay between the germline ends. The CDR3 covers 14 residues. Germline values: CDR1 SGHDN, CDR2 FVKESK.

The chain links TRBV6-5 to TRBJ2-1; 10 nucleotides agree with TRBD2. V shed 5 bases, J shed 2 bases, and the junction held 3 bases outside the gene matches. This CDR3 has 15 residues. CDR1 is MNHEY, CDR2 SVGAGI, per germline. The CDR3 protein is CASSPTSGTYNEQFF. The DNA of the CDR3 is TGTGCCAGCAGTCCCACTAGCGGGACCTACAATGAGCAGTTCTTC.

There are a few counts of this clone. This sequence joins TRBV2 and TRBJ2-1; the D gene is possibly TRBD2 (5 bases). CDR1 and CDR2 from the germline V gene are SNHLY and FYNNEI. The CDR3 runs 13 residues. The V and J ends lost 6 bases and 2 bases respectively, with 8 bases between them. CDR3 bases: TGTGCCAGCAGCTACGGGACCTACAATGAGCAGTTCTTC. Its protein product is CASSYGTYNEQFF.

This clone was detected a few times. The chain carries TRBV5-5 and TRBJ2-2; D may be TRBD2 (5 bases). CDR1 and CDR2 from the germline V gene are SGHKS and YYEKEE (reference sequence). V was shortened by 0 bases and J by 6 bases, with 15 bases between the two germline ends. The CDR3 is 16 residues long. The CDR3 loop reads CASSLGVTTVAGELFF. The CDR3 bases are TGTGCCAGCAGCTTGGGCGTGACTACTGTCGCCGGGGAGCTGTTTTTT.

Here the CDR3 reads CASSSQGREAFF. The DNA for the CDR3 is TGCGCCAGCAGCTCTCAGGGTCGGGAAGCTTTCTTT. The V gene is TRBV5-1, the J gene TRBJ1-1; tentative D call: TRBD1 (5 bases). Trimming removed 3 bases at V and 8 bases at J, with 11 bases between. Germline CDR1 and CDR2: SGHRS and YFSETQ. This CDR3 is built from 12 residues.

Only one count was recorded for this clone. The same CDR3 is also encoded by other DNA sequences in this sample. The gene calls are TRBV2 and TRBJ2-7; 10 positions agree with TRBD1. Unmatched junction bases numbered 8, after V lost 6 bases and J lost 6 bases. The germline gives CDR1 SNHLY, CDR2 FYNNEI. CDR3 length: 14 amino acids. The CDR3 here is CASSSGTGVGEQYF. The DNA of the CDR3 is TGTGCCAGCAGCTCCGGGACAGGGGTTGGCGAGCAGTACTTC.

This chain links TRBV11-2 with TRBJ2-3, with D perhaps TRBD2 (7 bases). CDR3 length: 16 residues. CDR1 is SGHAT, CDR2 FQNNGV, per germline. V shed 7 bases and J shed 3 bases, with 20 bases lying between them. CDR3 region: CASIRAAGRGTDTQYF. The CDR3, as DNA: TGTGCCAGCATCCGAGCAGCGGGAAGGGGGACAGATACGCAGTATTTT.

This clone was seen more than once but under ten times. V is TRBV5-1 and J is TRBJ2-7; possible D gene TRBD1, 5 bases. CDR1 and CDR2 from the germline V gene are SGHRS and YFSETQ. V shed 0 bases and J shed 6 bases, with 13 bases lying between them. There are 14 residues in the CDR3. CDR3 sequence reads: CASSLEGRAFEQYF. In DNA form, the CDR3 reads TGCGCCAGCAGCTTGGAGGGCAGGGCGTTCGAGCAGTACTTC.

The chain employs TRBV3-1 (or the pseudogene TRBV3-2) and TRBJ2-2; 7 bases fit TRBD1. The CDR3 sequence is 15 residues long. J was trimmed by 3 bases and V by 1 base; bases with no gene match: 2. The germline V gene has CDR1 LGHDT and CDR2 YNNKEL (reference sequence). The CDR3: CASSQGQGYTGELFF. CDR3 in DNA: TGTGCCAGCAGCCAAGGACAGGGATACACCGGGGAGCTGTTTTTT.

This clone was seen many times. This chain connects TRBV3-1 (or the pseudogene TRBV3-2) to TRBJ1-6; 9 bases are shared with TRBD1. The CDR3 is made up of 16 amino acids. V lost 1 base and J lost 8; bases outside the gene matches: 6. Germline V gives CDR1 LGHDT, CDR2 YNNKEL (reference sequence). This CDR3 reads CASSQGVGTGYSPLHF. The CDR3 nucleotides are TGTGCCAGCAGCCAAGGGGTCGGGACAGGGTATTCACCCCTCCACTTT.

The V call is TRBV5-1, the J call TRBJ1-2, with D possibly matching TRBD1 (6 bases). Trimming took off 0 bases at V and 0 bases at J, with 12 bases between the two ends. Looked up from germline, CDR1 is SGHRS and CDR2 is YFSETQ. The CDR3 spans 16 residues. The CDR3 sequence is CASSLAEGVANYGYTF. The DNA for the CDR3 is TGCGCCAGCAGCTTGGCCGAGGGGGTAGCTAACTATGGCTACACCTTC.

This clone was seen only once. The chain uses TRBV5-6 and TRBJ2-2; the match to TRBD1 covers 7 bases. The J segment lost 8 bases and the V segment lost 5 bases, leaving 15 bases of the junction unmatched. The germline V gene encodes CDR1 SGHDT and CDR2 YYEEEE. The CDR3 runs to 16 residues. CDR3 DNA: TGTGCCAGCAGGGAATACCGGGACAGCAGCTTTGGGGAGCTGTTTTTT. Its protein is CASREYRDSSFGELFF.

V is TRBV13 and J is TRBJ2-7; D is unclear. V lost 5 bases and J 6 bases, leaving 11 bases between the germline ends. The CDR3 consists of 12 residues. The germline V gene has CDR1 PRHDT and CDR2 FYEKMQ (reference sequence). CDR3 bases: TGTGCCAGCAGCCCCCCAGGCCGCGAGCAGTACTTC. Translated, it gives CASSPPGREQYF.

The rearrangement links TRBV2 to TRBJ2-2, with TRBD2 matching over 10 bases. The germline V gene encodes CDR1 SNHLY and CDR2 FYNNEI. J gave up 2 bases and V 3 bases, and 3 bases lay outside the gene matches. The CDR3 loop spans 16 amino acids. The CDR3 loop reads CASSDRTSGNTGELFF. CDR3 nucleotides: TGTGCCAGCAGTGATCGGACTAGCGGAAACACCGGGGAGCTGTTTTTT.

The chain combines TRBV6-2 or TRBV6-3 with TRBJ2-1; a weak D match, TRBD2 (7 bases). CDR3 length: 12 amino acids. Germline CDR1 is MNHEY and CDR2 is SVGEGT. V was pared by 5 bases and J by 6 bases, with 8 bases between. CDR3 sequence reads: CASSRGGNEQFF. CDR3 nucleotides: TGTGCCAGCAGTAGGGGGGGCAATGAGCAGTTCTTC.

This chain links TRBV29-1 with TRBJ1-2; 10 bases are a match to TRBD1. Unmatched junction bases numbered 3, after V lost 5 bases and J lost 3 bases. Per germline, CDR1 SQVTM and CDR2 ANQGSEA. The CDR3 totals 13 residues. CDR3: CSVSDRGDYGYTF. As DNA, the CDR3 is TGCAGCGTTTCGGACAGGGGGGACTATGGCTACACCTTC.

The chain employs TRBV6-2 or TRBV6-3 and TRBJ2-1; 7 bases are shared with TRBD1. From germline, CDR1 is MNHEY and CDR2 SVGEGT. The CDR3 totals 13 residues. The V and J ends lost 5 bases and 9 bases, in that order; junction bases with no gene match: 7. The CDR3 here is CASSGSTGPEQFF. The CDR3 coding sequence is TGTGCCAGCAGTGGCTCGACAGGGCCTGAGCAGTTCTTC.

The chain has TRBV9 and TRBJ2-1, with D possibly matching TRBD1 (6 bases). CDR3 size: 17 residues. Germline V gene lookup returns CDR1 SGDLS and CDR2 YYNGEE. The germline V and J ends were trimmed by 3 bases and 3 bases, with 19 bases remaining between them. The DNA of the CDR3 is TGTGCCAGCAGCGAGACACAGGGAACGGGGCGCTACAATGAGCAGTTCTTC. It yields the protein CASSETQGTGRYNEQFF.

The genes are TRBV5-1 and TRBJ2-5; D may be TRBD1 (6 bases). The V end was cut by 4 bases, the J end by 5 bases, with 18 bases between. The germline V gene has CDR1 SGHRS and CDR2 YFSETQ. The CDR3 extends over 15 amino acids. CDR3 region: CASSLETGLRETQYF. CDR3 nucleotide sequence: TGCGCCAGCAGCCTTGAAACAGGGTTGCGTGAGACCCAGTACTTC.

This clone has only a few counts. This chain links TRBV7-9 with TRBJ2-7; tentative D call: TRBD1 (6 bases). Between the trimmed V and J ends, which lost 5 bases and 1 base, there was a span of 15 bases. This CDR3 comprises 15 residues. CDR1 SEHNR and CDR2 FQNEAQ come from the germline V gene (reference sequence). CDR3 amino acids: CASSTSSQGSYEQYF. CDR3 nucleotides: TGTGCCAGCAGCACCAGTTCCCAGGGGTCCTACGAGCAGTACTTC. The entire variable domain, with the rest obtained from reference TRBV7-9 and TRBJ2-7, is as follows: DTGVSQNPRHKITKRGQNVTFRCDPISEHNRLYWYRQTLGQGPEFLTYFQNEAQLEKSRLLSDRFSAERPKGSFSTLEIQRTEQGDSAMYLCASSTSSQGSYEQYFGPGTRLTVT.

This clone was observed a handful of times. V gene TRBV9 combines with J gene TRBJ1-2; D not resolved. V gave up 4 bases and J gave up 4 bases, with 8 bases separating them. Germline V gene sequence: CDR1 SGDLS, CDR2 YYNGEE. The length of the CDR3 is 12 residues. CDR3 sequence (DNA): TGTGCCAGCAGCTCTTACAGCTATGGCTACACCTTC. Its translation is CASSSYSYGYTF.

The DNA of the CDR3 is TGCGCCAGCAGGCGTAATAGCGGGGTGAACACCGGGGAGCTGTTTTTT. Amino acid sequence: CASRRNSGVNTGELFF. The chain recombines TRBV4-3 with TRBJ2-2; the match to TRBD2 covers 8 bases. V lost 6 bases to trimming and J lost 1 base; unmatched junction nucleotides: 7. Germline V gene lookup returns CDR1 LGHNA and CDR2 YSLEER. The CDR3 runs 16 residues.

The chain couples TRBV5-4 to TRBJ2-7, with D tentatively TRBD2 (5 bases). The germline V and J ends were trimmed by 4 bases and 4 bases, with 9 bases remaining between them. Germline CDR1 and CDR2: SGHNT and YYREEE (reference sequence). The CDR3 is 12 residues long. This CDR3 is CASSPGTYEQYF. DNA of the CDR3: TGTGCCAGCAGCCCGGGAACTTACGAGCAGTACTTC.